One TCR beta chain is described in this entry. Antigen: not known. The data are from a study of CD8+CD57+ T cells in acquired aplastic anemia. Study findings and constraints: In common between the patients and the controls were some 29 CD8+ CDR3 sequences.

The CDR3 spans 14 residues. V shed 2 bases and J shed 4 bases, with 10 bases lying between them. Germline lookup yields CDR1 LNHDA and CDR2 SQIVND (reference sequence). Both TCR beta VDJ combination and CDR3 sequence profiling were carried out. Genomic DNA was the template for this profiling. Each CDR3 protein gets one entry after TCRdb re-called the reads with MiXCR. The sample lists about 180,000 distinct CDR3 sequences, 55% to 65% occurring once. Whoever was chosen for sequencing had shown CD8+CD57+ cell expansion by flow cytometry. The V and J genes are TRBV19 and TRBJ2-3; TRBD1 is a possible D gene (5 bases). The sample was sorted CD4+, CD8+, or CD8+CD57+ T cells (not recorded which) from PBMCs. The TCR comes from a human donor with aplastic anemia. This chain's CDR3 is CASSIRGNADTQYF. CDR3 DNA: TGTGCCAGTAGTATAAGGGGCAATGCAGATACGCAGTATTTT.